Following are 23 T cell receptor beta chains from one sample sequenced in a study of CD8+CD57+ T cells in acquired aplastic anemia. Sequencing involved patients with CD8+CD57+ cell expansion previously shown by flow cytometry. TCR beta VDJ and CDR3 profiles were obtained from a genomic DNA template. One entry per CDR3 protein, called by TCRdb with MiXCR from the reads. The sample lists over 150,000 distinct CDR3 sequences; roughly 48% were seen once. Input material: sorted CD4+, CD8+, or CD8+CD57+ T cells (not recorded which) from PBMCs. The source of these receptors is a human donor with aplastic anemia.

This clonotype was counted at least ten times. The chain links TRBV30 to TRBJ1-2; possible D gene TRBD1, 5 bases. CDR1 is GTSNPN and CDR2 is SVGIG in the germline V gene (reference sequence). The CDR3 loop spans 15 amino acids. Trimming cost V 4 bases and J 8 bases, with 23 bases left between them. This chain's CDR3 is CAWTLQFWGGQGYTF. The CDR3 bases are TGTGCCTGGACCTTGCAATTTTGGGGAGGACAAGGCTACACCTTC.

The chain combines TRBV24-1 with TRBJ2-1; 13 bases agree with TRBD2. The CDR3 length is 16 residues. Trimming removed 1 base from V and 7 bases from J; junction bases left unmatched: 3. Germline V gene sequence: CDR1 KGHDR, CDR2 SFDVKD. The CDR3 DNA follows: TGTGCCACCAGTGATTTCGGGACTAGCGGGATTAATGAGCAGTTCTTC. Translation gives CATSDFGTSGINEQFF.

J is TRBJ2-3 and V is TRBV2, with 10 bases matching TRBD2. Germline V gives CDR1 SNHLY, CDR2 FYNNEI. Germline trimming cut 10 bases from V and 4 bases from J; bases unmatched to any gene: 11. CDR3 length equals 15 residues. The CDR3, as DNA: TGTGCCACCAATGTAGCGGGGGGCGGACCAGATACGCAGTATTTT. Protein sequence: CATNVAGGGPDTQYF.

Many counts were recorded for this clonotype. The genes are TRBV5-5 and TRBJ1-5; no clear D gene. The CDR3 has 14 residues. V was clipped by 6 bases and J by 5 bases, with 15 bases between them. CDR1 and CDR2 from the germline V gene are SGHKS and YYEKEE (reference sequence). CDR3 in amino acids: CASTRVGQDQPQHF. As DNA, the CDR3 is TGTGCCAGCACCCGGGTGGGTCAGGATCAGCCCCAGCATTTT.

The genes are TRBV20-1 and TRBJ2-5; no clear D gene. Germline CDR1 DFQATT, CDR2 SNEGSKA (reference sequence). The CDR3 covers 13 residues. Trimming took 3 bases from V and 4 from J, leaving 12 bases between them. The CDR3 DNA reads as TGCAGTGCTAGGATGGGTTCTCTAGAGACCCAGTACTTC. It translates to CSARMGSLETQYF.

This clonotype appeared many times. The V gene is TRBV14, the J gene TRBJ1-6; D is uncertain. The V end was cut by 4 bases, the J end by 7 bases, with 20 bases between. This CDR3 is 17 amino acids long. Germline V gene sequence: CDR1 SGHDN, CDR2 FVKESK. For the CDR3, the DNA is TGTGCCAGCAGCCTCACTCGGGTCATTTCACGGAATTCACCCCTCCACTTT. Translation: CASSLTRVISRNSPLHF.

The table lists this clonotype with a few counts. Being one base from a much bigger clone, this may be a read error. The V call is TRBV5-5, the J call TRBJ1-2; D is uncertain. The germline V gene encodes CDR1 SGHKS and CDR2 YYEKEE (reference sequence). V was clipped by 4 bases and J by 13 bases, with 20 bases between them. This CDR3 comprises 13 residues. As DNA, the CDR3 is TGTGCCAGCAGCCCGGAGTGGTCCGAGGCTATCACCTTC. It codes for CASSPEWSEAITF.

This clonotype was counted many times. V is TRBV6-5 and J is TRBJ2-7; D not resolved. V lost 3 bases, J lost 1 base, and 10 bases lay in between. This CDR3 contains 14 residues. Per the germline V gene, CDR1 is MNHEY and CDR2 is SVGAGI. CDR3 sequence: CASSYIGRSYEQYF. In DNA, the CDR3 is TGTGCCAGCAGTTATATCGGACGGTCCTACGAGCAGTACTTC.

V gene TRBV20-1 combines with J gene TRBJ1-1; D remains unclear. Germline V CDR1 and CDR2: DFQATT, SNEGSKA (reference sequence). This CDR3 has 13 residues. Trimming stripped 6 bases from V and 5 bases from J, with 16 bases between. The CDR3 DNA follows: TGCAGTGCCAGCAGGCGAACTCGGACTGAAGCTTTCTTT. Translated: CSASRRTRTEAFF.

This clonotype has ten or more counts. This chain joins TRBV2 and TRBJ2-3; no clear D gene. Trimming removed 6 bases at V and 0 bases at J, with 7 bases between. Germline loops: CDR1 SNHLY, CDR2 FYNNEI. This CDR3 is built from 13 residues. The DNA of the CDR3 is TGTGCCAGCAGCGGCCCTAGCACAGATACGCAGTATTTT. This encodes CASSGPSTDTQYF.

The chain carries TRBV19 and TRBJ1-2; 7 bases align to TRBD1. This CDR3 comprises 13 residues. Trimming at V came to 9 bases and at J to 4 bases, leaving 8 bases not matched to a gene. Germline V CDR1 and CDR2: LNHDA, SQIVND (reference sequence). CDR3 coding DNA: TGTGCCAGCAGGGGGGATTGGGGCTATGGCTACACCTTC. Translated, it gives CASRGDWGYGYTF.

Of note for this clonotype: Sequence at one end of the junction differs from germline and may be a read error. This chain joins TRBV10-3 and TRBJ2-1; D is unclear. The CDR3 sequence is 12 residues long. CDR1 and CDR2 from the germline V gene are ENHRY and SYGVKD. CDR3 amino acids: CAISESINVQLF. CDR3 nucleotide sequence: TGTGCCATCAGTGAATCGATCAATGTGCAGCTCTTC.

The chain links TRBV2 to TRBJ1-3, with 8 bases identical to TRBD1. Trimming took 0 bases from V and 4 from J; bases not matched to a gene: 5. Germline assignment: CDR1 SNHLY and CDR2 FYNNEI. The CDR3 covers 16 residues. CDR3 nucleotide sequence: TGTGCCAGCAGTGAAGCGAACAGGGGGATCGGAAACACCATATATTTT. Amino acids: CASSEANRGIGNTIYF. The whole variable domain, filled in from reference TRBV2 and TRBJ1-3, reads EPEVTQTPSHQVTQMGQEVILRCVPISNHLYFYWYRQILGQKVEFLVSFYNNEISEKSEIFDDQFSVERPDGSNFTLKIRSTKLEDSAMYFCASSEANRGIGNTIYFGEGSWLTVV.

At least ten counts were recorded for this clonotype. The V and J genes are TRBV20-1 and TRBJ2-7; 9 bases are a match to TRBD2. Germline CDR1 reads DFQATT; CDR2 reads SNEGSKA (reference sequence). This CDR3 has 15 amino acids. V dropped 4 bases and J dropped 6; count of bases not matched to a gene: 13. In DNA form, the CDR3 reads TGCAGTGCTAAGGTTGGCGGGAGGGCCGAGTCCGAGCAGTACTTC. It encodes CSAKVGGRAESEQYF.

The chain combines TRBV30 with TRBJ2-3; 7 bases are a match to TRBD2. Germline lookup yields CDR1 GTSNPN and CDR2 SVGIG (reference sequence). With V trimmed by 2 bases and J by 5 bases, 13 bases remained unmatched. The CDR3 consists of 16 residues. CDR3 coding DNA: TGTGCCTGGAGTCCTCTGGGTTGGCGGGAGCGAGATACGCAGTATTTT. It translates to CAWSPLGWRERDTQYF.

Ten or more counts support this clonotype. The chain is built from TRBV9 and TRBJ2-3; no clear D. Between the trimmed V and J ends, which lost 4 bases and 1 base, there was a span of 10 bases. CDR3 size: 14 residues. CDR1 SGDLS and CDR2 YYNGEE come from the germline V gene. CDR3 amino acids: CASSLRPRTDTQYF. CDR3 nucleotides: TGTGCCAGCAGCCTCCGACCCCGCACAGATACGCAGTATTTT.

This chain joins TRBV25-1 and TRBJ1-2; D uncertain. From germline, CDR1 is MGHDK and CDR2 SYGVNS. The CDR3 loop spans 10 amino acids. V shed 5 bases and J shed 8 bases, with 6 bases lying between them. CDR3 protein: CASSSGGYTF. CDR3 coding DNA: TGTGCCAGCAGTTCGGGGGGCTACACCTTC.

CDR3 in amino acids: CSAIRGFASNTEAFF. CDR3 DNA sequence: TGCAGTGCTATAAGGGGCTTCGCCTCGAACACTGAAGCTTTCTTT. The V gene is TRBV20-1, the J gene TRBJ1-1, with D possibly matching TRBD1 (5 bases). Germline CDR1 is DFQATT and CDR2 is SNEGSKA (reference sequence). The CDR3 is 15 amino acids. Trimming cost V 4 bases and J 1 base, with 16 bases left between them.

This clonotype was counted between two and nine times. This sequence joins TRBV2 and TRBJ2-2; D is possibly TRBD1 or TRBD2 (5 bases each). CDR1 and CDR2 from the germline V gene are SNHLY and FYNNEI. The CDR3 sequence is 15 residues long. The germline V and J ends were trimmed by 11 bases and 0 bases, with 16 bases remaining between them. CDR3 in amino acids: CAVKTGTANTGELFF. As DNA, the CDR3 is TGTGCCGTTAAGACTGGGACGGCGAACACCGGGGAGCTGTTTTTT.

The chain couples TRBV10-3 to TRBJ2-2; weak D call: TRBD2 (5 bases). The CDR3 runs 12 residues. Trimming left V 11 bases short and J 8 bases short, with 15 bases between. Germline values: CDR1 ENHRY, CDR2 SYGVKD. CDR3 sequence (DNA): TGTGCCGTCTATAGCGACTCGGGGGAGCTGTTTTTT. It encodes CAVYSDSGELFF.

The chain couples TRBV20-1 to TRBJ2-3; 8 positions agree with TRBD2. With V trimmed by 2 bases and J by 0 bases, 4 bases remained unmatched. CDR3 size: 15 residues. Germline V gene lookup returns CDR1 DFQATT and CDR2 SNEGSKA (reference sequence). CDR3 residues: CSARRAGVSTDTQYF. CDR3 DNA sequence: TGCAGTGCTAGAAGAGCGGGAGTAAGCACAGATACGCAGTATTTT.

This clonotype was seen ten or more times. The V gene is TRBV29-1, the J gene TRBJ2-7; D gene uncertain. Trimming cost V 6 bases and J 3 bases, with 12 bases left between them. This CDR3 has 12 amino acids. Germline lookup yields CDR1 SQVTM and CDR2 ANQGSEA. The CDR3 DNA reads as TGCAGCGTAAACGGAGATAACTACGAGCAGTACTTC. The encoded protein is CSVNGDNYEQYF.

The J gene is TRBJ2-2, the V gene TRBV11-1, with D tentatively TRBD1 (5 bases). Germline values: CDR1 SGHAT, CDR2 FQDESV (reference sequence). V was shortened by 5 bases and J by 6 bases, with 22 bases between the two germline ends. The length of the CDR3 is 17 residues. The CDR3, as DNA: TGTGCCAGCAGCCGAGAATGGAGACAGCCTCTGGCCGGGGAGCTGTTTTTT. This encodes CASSREWRQPLAGELFF.